This TCR beta chain was recorded in a study of identical twins. Study-wide points: Invariant MAIT and iNKT cells are populations that could partly confound zero-insertion analyses.

This clonotype came up many times. Its specificity is not known. This CDR3 has 17 residues. Per germline, CDR1 MDHEN and CDR2 SYDVKM. V shed 5 bases and J 0 bases; nucleotides not matched to a gene: 6. Template switching created a universal primer site, and the cDNA included unique molecular identifiers. TCRdb ran MiXCR on the 5' RACE reads and lists one entry per CDR3 protein. The profile shows about 530,000 distinct CDR3 sequences, 20% to 25% of them singletons. These records were also assigned to another study, of yellow fever vaccine responses in identical twins. Turning to that study: Reportedly, twins' vaccine T cell responses looked partly convergent and partly personalized.

The sequence was obtained from a woman aged 18-29 years in good health. The V call is TRBV28, the J call TRBJ2-1; TRBD2 aligns across 11 bases. Sequenced: CD4+ T cells sorted from blood. DNA for the CDR3: TGTGCCAGCAGTGGCGCTAGCGGGAGGCCCTCCTACAATGAGCAGTTCTTC. Its translation is CASSGASGRPSYNEQFF.